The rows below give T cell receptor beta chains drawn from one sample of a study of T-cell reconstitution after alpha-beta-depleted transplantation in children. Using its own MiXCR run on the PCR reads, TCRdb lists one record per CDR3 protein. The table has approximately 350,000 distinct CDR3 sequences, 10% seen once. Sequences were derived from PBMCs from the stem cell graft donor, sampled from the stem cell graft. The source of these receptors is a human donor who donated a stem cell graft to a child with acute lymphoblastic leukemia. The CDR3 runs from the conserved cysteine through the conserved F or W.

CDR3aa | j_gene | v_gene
CASSEARVSGNTIYF | TRBJ1-3 | TRBV2
CSGRPDRQGTDTQYF | TRBJ2-3 | TRBV29-1
CSVGQGNQPQHF | TRBJ1-5 | TRBV29-1
CASIQGTGANVLTF | TRBJ2-6 | TRBV12-3/TRBV12-4
CASSFWTSGSENTGELFF | TRBJ2-2 | TRBV28
CASSRQGARGTEAFF | TRBJ1-1 | TRBV12-3/TRBV12-4
CASGTDYTF | TRBJ1-2 | TRBV19
CASSPPWTGAEAFF | TRBJ1-1 | TRBV5-1
CAVAGGIYNEQFF | TRBJ2-1 | TRBV15
CASSLAGSNTEAFF | TRBJ1-1 | TRBV7-9
CASSPGLAGVAAGEQFF | TRBJ2-1 | TRBV5-4
CASSYPFKGTVNTGELFF | TRBJ2-2 | TRBV6-5
CAIRGTDLKYRNSGNTIYF | TRBJ1-3 | TRBV10-3
CASSLDSEGTGVDLSFPYEQYF | TRBJ2-7 | TRBV11-2
CSASPQAGSSYNEQFF | TRBJ2-1 | TRBV20-1
CASMGLPLGEQYF | TRBJ2-7 | TRBV2
CASRSGSTDTQYF | TRBJ2-3 | TRBV7-3
CASSLKILAGGNEQFF | TRBJ2-1 | TRBV7-3
CASSYASGANVLTF | TRBJ2-6 | TRBV5-1
CASSVERGGMNTGELFF | TRBJ2-2 | TRBV9
CASSLQDNRGTQYF | TRBJ2-5 | TRBV7-7
CSARGQERLTSGNYEQYF | TRBJ2-7 | TRBV20-1
CASSARSTNPVGKLFF | TRBJ1-4 | TRBV9
CSVEQTIQYF | TRBJ2-4 | TRBV29-1
CASSRSELAYNEQFF | TRBJ2-1 | TRBV9
CASSWTGALHEQYF | TRBJ2-7 | TRBV5-1
CASSLWSSGFSYEQYF | TRBJ2-7 | TRBV28
CASSFRGGGMNTEAFF | TRBJ1-1 | TRBV12-3/TRBV12-4
CSVESGGYGYTF | TRBJ1-2 | TRBV29-1
CSATDPGLARNEQFF | TRBJ2-1 | TRBV20-1
CASSQGPEANYGYTF | TRBJ1-2 | TRBV4-2
CASSPPSTGWWKYF | TRBJ2-7 | TRBV18
CSAGGEVYNEQFF | TRBJ2-1 | TRBV20-1
CASSEGSSLWNTGELFF | TRBJ2-2 | TRBV6-1
CASSVGGTDNYEQYF | TRBJ2-7 | TRBV9
CATSRDEARLTQYF | TRBJ2-3 | TRBV15
CASSLEGGLSGNTIYF | TRBJ1-3 | TRBV5-1